The clone carrying this T cell receptor (beta chain) has more than one count but fewer than ten. This sample is part of a study of blood T cell repertoires in COVID-19. Study details: Collection of acute and convalescent COVID-19 samples took place in the United States, Italy and Spain.

The ends were cut back, 9 bases at V and 3 bases at J, with 20 bases in the middle. Per the germline V gene, CDR1 is LGHNA and CDR2 is YSLEER. The CDR3 covers 15 residues. Authors' processing steps: Cell counts per sample came from amplifying reference gene primers. Using immunoSEQ multiplex PCR, the repertoire was profiled, and TCRdb retains in-frame clones only, with some absent. V and J calls and clone size come straight from that table; D and trimming were deduced from the DNA. This table has about 180,000 clones, roughly 82% appearing once. Material for sequencing was peripheral blood. The genes are TRBV4-3 and TRBJ1-2; perhaps TRBD1 as D (6 bases). This clonotype was obtained from a woman in her seventies with acute or convalescent COVID-19. This CDR3 is CASSGHLEGDYGYTF. The CDR3 coding sequence is TGCGCCAGTTCGGGACACCTCGAGGGTGACTATGGCTACACCTTC.